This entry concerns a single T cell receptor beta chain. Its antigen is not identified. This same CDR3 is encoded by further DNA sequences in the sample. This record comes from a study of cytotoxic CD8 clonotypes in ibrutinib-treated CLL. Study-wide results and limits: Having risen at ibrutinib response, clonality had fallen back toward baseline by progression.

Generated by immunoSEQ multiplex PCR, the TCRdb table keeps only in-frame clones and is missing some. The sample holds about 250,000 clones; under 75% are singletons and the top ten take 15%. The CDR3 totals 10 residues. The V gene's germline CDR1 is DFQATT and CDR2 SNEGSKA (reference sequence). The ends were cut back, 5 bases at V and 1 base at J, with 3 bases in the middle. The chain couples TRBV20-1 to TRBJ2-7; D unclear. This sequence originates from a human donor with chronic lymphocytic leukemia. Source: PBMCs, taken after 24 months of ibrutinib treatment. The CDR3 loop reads CSAGSYEQYF. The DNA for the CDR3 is TGCAGTGCTGGGTCCTACGAGCAGTACTTC.